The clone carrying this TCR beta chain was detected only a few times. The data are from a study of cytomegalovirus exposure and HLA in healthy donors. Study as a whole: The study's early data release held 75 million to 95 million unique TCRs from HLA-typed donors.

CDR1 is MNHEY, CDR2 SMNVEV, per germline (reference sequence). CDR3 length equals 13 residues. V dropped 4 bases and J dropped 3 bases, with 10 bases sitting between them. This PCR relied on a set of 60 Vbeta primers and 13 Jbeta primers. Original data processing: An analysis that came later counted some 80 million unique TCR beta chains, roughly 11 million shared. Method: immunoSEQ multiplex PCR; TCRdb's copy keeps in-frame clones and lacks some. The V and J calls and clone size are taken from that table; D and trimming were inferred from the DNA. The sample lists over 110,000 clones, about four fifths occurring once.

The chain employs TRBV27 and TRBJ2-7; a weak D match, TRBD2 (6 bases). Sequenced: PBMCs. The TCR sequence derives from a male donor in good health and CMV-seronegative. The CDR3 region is CASSSGLIYEQYF. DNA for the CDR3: TGTGCCAGCAGTTCGGGACTGATCTACGAGCAGTACTTC.